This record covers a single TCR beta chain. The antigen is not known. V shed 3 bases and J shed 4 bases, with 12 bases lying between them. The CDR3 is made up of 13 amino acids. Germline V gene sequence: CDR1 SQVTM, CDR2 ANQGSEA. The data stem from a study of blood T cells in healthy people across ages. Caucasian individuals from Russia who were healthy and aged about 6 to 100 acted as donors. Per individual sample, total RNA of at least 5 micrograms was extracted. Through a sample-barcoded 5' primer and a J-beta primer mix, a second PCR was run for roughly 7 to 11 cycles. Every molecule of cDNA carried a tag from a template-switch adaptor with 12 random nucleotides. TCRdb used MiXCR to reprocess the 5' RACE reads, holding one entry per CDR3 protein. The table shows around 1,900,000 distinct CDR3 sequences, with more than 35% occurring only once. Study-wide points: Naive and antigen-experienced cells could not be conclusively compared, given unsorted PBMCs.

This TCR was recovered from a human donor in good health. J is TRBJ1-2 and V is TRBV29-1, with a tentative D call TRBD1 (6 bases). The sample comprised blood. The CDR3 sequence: CSVDEQGTYGYTF. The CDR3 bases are TGCAGCGTTGACGAACAGGGAACCTATGGCTACACCTTC.